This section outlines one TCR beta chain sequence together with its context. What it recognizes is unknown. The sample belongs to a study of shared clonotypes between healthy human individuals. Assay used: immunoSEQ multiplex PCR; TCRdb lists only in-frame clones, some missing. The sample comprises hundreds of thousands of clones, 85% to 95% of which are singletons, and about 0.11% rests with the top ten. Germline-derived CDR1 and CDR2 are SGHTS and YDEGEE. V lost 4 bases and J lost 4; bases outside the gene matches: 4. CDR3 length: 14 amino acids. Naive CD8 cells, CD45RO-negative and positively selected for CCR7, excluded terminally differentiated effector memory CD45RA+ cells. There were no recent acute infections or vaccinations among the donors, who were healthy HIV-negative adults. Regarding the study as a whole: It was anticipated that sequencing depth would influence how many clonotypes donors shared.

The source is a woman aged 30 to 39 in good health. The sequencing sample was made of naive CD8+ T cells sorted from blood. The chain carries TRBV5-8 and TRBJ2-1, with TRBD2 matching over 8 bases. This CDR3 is CASSTAGVYNEQFF. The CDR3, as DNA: TGTGCCAGCAGCACAGCGGGAGTGTACAATGAGCAGTTCTTC.